The 32 T cell receptor beta chains below were found in one sample sequenced in a study of breast tumors, draining lymph nodes, adjacent tissues. TCRdb re-called the multiplex PCR reads with MiXCR, one entry per CDR3 protein. The repertoire includes around 25,000 distinct CDR3 sequences, less than 25% of them detected once, and approximately 15% sits in the top ten. Sample: breast tumor tissue. All receptors come from a female donor with breast cancer. Some clones in this sample may be carry-over from other donors' samples.

This clonotype has at least ten counts. V gene TRBV3-1 combines with J gene TRBJ1-6, with D maybe TRBD1 (5 bases). The CDR3 has 15 residues. CDR1 LGHDT and CDR2 YNNKEL come from the germline V gene (reference sequence). V was cut by 1 base and J by 9 bases, with 13 bases left in between. The CDR3 sequence: CASSQGQYSFSPLHF. CDR3 sequence (DNA): TGTGCCAGCAGCCAAGGACAGTATTCTTTTTCACCCCTCCACTTT. The full variable domain, its missing parts supplied by reference TRBV3-1 and TRBJ1-6, is DTAVSQTPKYLVTQMGNDKSIKCEQNLGHDTMYWYKQDSKKFLKIMFSYNNKELIINETVPNRFSPKSPDKAHLNLHINSLELGDSAVYFCASSQGQYSFSPLHFGNGTRLTVT.

As to this clonotype: This CDR3 is missing its conserved last phenylalanine or tryptophan, likely due to a read error. The V and J genes are TRBV28 and TRBJ1-2; 7 bases are shared with TRBD1. The germline V gene encodes CDR1 MDHEN and CDR2 SYDVKM. After removal of 6 bases from V and 0 bases from J, the junction contained 7 bases not matched to a gene. The CDR3 has 15 amino acids. CDR3 nucleotides: TGTGCCAGCAGGGGAGGGGGCCTGGCTAACTATGGCTACACCCTC. Amino acid sequence: CASRGGGLANYGYTL.

At least ten counts were recorded for this clonotype. The rearrangement uses TRBV5-6 and TRBJ2-2; D might be TRBD2 (6 bases). V shed 5 bases and J shed 1 base, with 9 bases lying between them. Germline V lookup: CDR1 SGHDT, CDR2 YYEEEE. The CDR3 contains 14 residues. The CDR3 DNA reads as TGTGCCAGCAGAGGTAGCGGGAACACCGGGGAGCTGTTTTTT. Its protein is CASRGSGNTGELFF. The full variable domain, completed using reference TRBV5-6 and TRBJ2-2, is DAGVTQSPTHLIKTRGQQVTLRCSPKSGHDTVSWYQQALGQGPQFIFQYYEEEERQRGNFPDRFSGHQFPNYSSELNVNALLLGDSALYLCASRGSGNTGELFFGEGSRLTVL.

Concerning this clonotype: This clone may be a read error of a much larger clone one base away. The rearrangement links TRBV28 to TRBJ2-7, with D tentatively TRBD2 (6 bases). CDR1 and CDR2 (germline): MDHEN, SYDVKM. This CDR3 region has 19 residues. This CDR3 reads CASSLALGGDRDFSYGQYF. DNA of the CDR3: TGTGCCAGCAGTTTAGCGTTAGGAGGAGACCGGGACTTCTCCTACGGGCAGTACTTC. The whole variable domain, remainder taken from reference TRBV28 and TRBJ2-7, is DVKVTQSSRYLVKRTGEKVFLECVQDMDHENMFWYRQDPGLGLRLIYFSYDVKMKEKGDIPEGYSVSREKKERFSLILESASTNQTSMYLCASSLALGGDRDFSYGQYFGPGTRLTVT.

The CDR3 sequence: CASSLLAIRTGGNEKLFF. The CDR3 coding sequence is TGTGCCAGCAGTTTATTGGCAATCCGGACAGGCGGAAATGAAAAACTGTTTTTT. The gene calls are TRBV28 and TRBJ1-4, with 7 bases aligning to TRBD1. CDR1 is MDHEN and CDR2 is SYDVKM in the germline V gene. The ends lost 1 base at V and 5 bases at J; junction bases unmatched: 13. CDR3 length: 18 residues. The full variable domain, with the rest looked up from reference TRBV28 and TRBJ1-4, is DVKVTQSSRYLVKRTGEKVFLECVQDMDHENMFWYRQDPGLGLRLIYFSYDVKMKEKGDIPEGYSVSREKKERFSLILESASTNQTSMYLCASSLLAIRTGGNEKLFFGSGTQLSVL.

For this clonotype: The CDR3 carries no conserved terminal phenylalanine or tryptophan, so it likely arises from a read error. The chain is built from TRBV7-2 and TRBJ1-5; D ambiguous. Per the germline V gene, CDR1 is SGHTA and CDR2 is FQGNSA. The CDR3 has 13 residues. The CDR3 DNA sequence: TGCGCCAGCAGTAGCTATAGCAATCAGCCCCAGCATTTA. Translated: CASSSYSNQPQHL.

V is TRBV7-9 and J is TRBJ2-5; no definite D call. The V and J ends lost 2 bases and 0 bases respectively, with 7 bases between them. This CDR3 region has 14 residues. Germline CDR1 SEHNR, CDR2 FQNEAQ (reference sequence). In DNA form, the CDR3 reads TGTGCCAGCAGCTTACGAAGGGACCAAGAGACCCAGTACTTC. Its protein is CASSLRRDQETQYF.

This clonotype has a count of ten or more. The V call is TRBV5-1, the J call TRBJ1-6, with D perhaps TRBD1 (6 bases). Germline lookup yields CDR1 SGHRS and CDR2 YFSETQ. The germline V and J ends were trimmed by 1 base and 6 bases, with 8 bases remaining between them. The length of the CDR3 is 14 residues. The CDR3 nucleotides are TGCGCCAGCAGCTTGAGGACAGCTAATTCACCCCTCCACTTT. Protein product: CASSLRTANSPLHF.

In this sample, this clonotype turned up many times. The chain uses TRBV19 and TRBJ2-7; D is ambiguous. Germline assignment: CDR1 LNHDA and CDR2 SQIVND (reference sequence). Trimming shortened V by 7 bases and J by 6 bases, and 22 bases separated the two germline ends. There are 15 residues in the CDR3. As DNA, the CDR3 is TGTGCCAGTACAAAAACAGCAAACCCGGGCGGCGAGCAGTACTTC. Protein product: CASTKTANPGGEQYF.

This clonotype was seen ten or more times. CDR3: CAISDREGEKLFF. The CDR3 nucleotides are TGTGCCATCTCGGACAGGGAGGGGGAAAAACTGTTTTTT. The chain uses TRBV10-3 and TRBJ1-4, with TRBD1 matching 8 bases. The ends lost 8 bases at V and 8 bases at J; junction bases unmatched: 7. The V gene's germline CDR1 is ENHRY and CDR2 SYGVKD. This CDR3 has 13 amino acids.

This clonotype was detected many times. The V call is TRBV9, the J call TRBJ2-3; no reliable D call. V was clipped by 3 bases and J by 0 bases, with 11 bases between them. The length of the CDR3 is 15 residues. Germline CDR1 is SGDLS and CDR2 is YYNGEE. The CDR3 nucleotides read TGTGCCAGCAGCGCCCAGCCCGTTAGCACAGATACGCAGTATTTT. This codes for CASSAQPVSTDTQYF.

In this sample, this clonotype turned up many times. The rearrangement links TRBV30 to TRBJ1-5; D not certain. This CDR3 has 13 residues. CDR1 is GTSNPN, CDR2 SVGIG, per germline (reference sequence). The V end was cut by 0 bases, the J end by 4 bases, with 7 bases between. The CDR3 loop reads CAWSVTANQPQHF. CDR3 sequence (DNA): TGTGCCTGGAGTGTAACCGCAAATCAGCCCCAGCATTTT.

This clonotype occurred many times. The chain employs TRBV20-1 and TRBJ2-1, with 7 bases matching TRBD2. Trimming removed 0 bases from V and 8 bases from J; junction bases left unmatched: 10. The CDR3 sequence is 15 residues long. The germline gives CDR1 DFQATT, CDR2 SNEGSKA (reference sequence). Here the CDR3 DNA reads TGCAGTGCTAGAGACCTCGCGGGAGATATCGATGAGCAGTTCTTC. The encoded protein is CSARDLAGDIDEQFF.

Sample share makes this clonotype medium-sized. CDR3 DNA: TGCAGCGTTGAAGATTGGCGAAACAATGAGCAGTTCTTC. The encoded protein is CSVEDWRNNEQFF. The rearrangement links TRBV29-1 to TRBJ2-1; D gene ambiguous. Trimming cost V 0 bases and J 5 bases, with 8 bases left between them. From germline, CDR1 is SQVTM and CDR2 ANQGSEA. This CDR3 spans 13 amino acids.

This clonotype was seen many times. The chain links TRBV6-5 to TRBJ1-2; no clear D. CDR1 and CDR2 from the germline V gene are MNHEY and SVGAGI. Trimming left V 2 bases short and J 3 bases short, with 16 bases between. There are 16 residues in the CDR3. CDR3 sequence reads: CASSYRSSPDYYGYTF. Written as DNA, the CDR3 is TGTGCCAGCAGTTACCGCAGCAGTCCGGACTACTATGGCTACACCTTC.

The table lists this clonotype with many counts. The chain couples TRBV2 to TRBJ2-7; TRBD1 might be the D (5 bases). Germline V lookup: CDR1 SNHLY, CDR2 FYNNEI. The CDR3 has 12 residues. V was shortened by 4 bases and J by 4 bases, with 8 bases between the two germline ends. CDR3 sequence: CASSAQGYEQYF. CDR3 DNA: TGTGCCAGCAGTGCCCAGGGTTACGAGCAGTACTTC. The full variable domain, completed using reference TRBV2 and TRBJ2-7, is EPEVTQTPSHQVTQMGQEVILRCVPISNHLYFYWYRQILGQKVEFLVSFYNNEISEKSEIFDDQFSVERPDGSNFTLKIRSTKLEDSAMYFCASSAQGYEQYFGPGTRLTVT.

This clonotype came up many times. This chain uses TRBV5-4 with TRBJ1-2; D remains ambiguous. This CDR3 is 12 amino acids long. With 2 bases removed from V and 8 bases from J, the gap between germline ends came to 10 bases. Germline V lookup: CDR1 SGHNT, CDR2 YYREEE (reference sequence). This CDR3 is CASSFDRGGYTF. In DNA, the CDR3 is TGTGCCAGCAGCTTCGACCGAGGCGGCTACACCTTC.

Within the sample, this clonotype is large. The chain is built from TRBV9 and TRBJ2-3; perhaps TRBD1 as D (5 bases). The V end was cut by 3 bases, the J end by 8 bases, with 16 bases between. CDR3 length: 14 amino acids. Germline CDR1 and CDR2: SGDLS and YYNGEE. The chain's CDR3 is CASSEGGASSTQYF. For the CDR3, the DNA is TGTGCCAGCAGCGAAGGTGGGGCCTCAAGTACGCAGTATTTT.

This clonotype was detected ten times or more. J is TRBJ2-5 and V is TRBV15; 10 bases are a match to TRBD1. V lost 0 bases and J lost 4; bases outside the gene matches: 5. The CDR3 runs 16 residues. The germline gives CDR1 LNHNV, CDR2 YYDKDF (reference sequence). The CDR3 DNA reads TGTGCCACCAGCAGAGATCTGGGACAGGGGCGAGAGACCCAGTACTTC. Residues: CATSRDLGQGRETQYF.

Many counts were recorded for this clonotype. J is TRBJ1-3 and V is TRBV7-6, with D possibly TRBD1 on 6 matching bases. The CDR3 length is 16 residues. The germline CDR1 and CDR2 sequences are SGHVS and FNYEAQ. V dropped 0 bases and J dropped 2 bases, with 11 bases sitting between them. The DNA of the CDR3 is TGTGCCAGCAGCTTAGCACAGGGCAACACTGGAAACACCATATATTTT. Protein: CASSLAQGNTGNTIYF.

This clonotype occurred a few times. The chain carries TRBV5-4 and TRBJ1-2; D gene ambiguous. Germline lookup yields CDR1 SGHNT and CDR2 YYREEE (reference sequence). The CDR3 covers 13 residues. Trimming stripped 5 bases from V and 0 bases from J, with 8 bases between. The CDR3 reads CASSPDTNYGYTF. DNA of the CDR3: TGTGCCAGCAGTCCCGACACTAACTATGGCTACACCTTC.

Regarding this clonotype: Relative to the germline gene, one junction end is altered; a read error may explain this. The CDR3 region has the DNA TGCGCCAGCAGTGAGTCAGGCTTTGGCAACACCTTC. As protein: CASSESGFGNTF. The chain uses TRBV10-2 and TRBJ1-2; D is unresolved. The germline CDR1 and CDR2 sequences are WSHSY and SAAADI. This CDR3 contains 12 residues.

This clonotype was observed at least ten times. The CDR3 reads CASSQGSGLLGQPQHF. CDR3 DNA: TGTGCCAGCAGCCAGGGCTCGGGCTTACTAGGTCAGCCCCAGCATTTT. This chain connects TRBV3-1 to TRBJ1-5, with D hard to call. Trimming cost V 3 bases and J 6 bases, with 18 bases left between them. The CDR3 extends over 16 amino acids. Germline V lookup: CDR1 LGHDT, CDR2 YNNKEL (reference sequence).

This clonotype was counted many times. The chain combines TRBV28 with TRBJ1-2; D is perhaps TRBD1 (6 bases). Deletions cut 3 bases from V and 2 bases from J, with 13 bases between. This CDR3 is 15 amino acids long. The germline V gene encodes CDR1 MDHEN and CDR2 SYDVKM. The CDR3 sequence: CASSFLQGSNYGYTF. As DNA, the CDR3 is TGTGCCAGCAGTTTTCTACAGGGCAGCAACTATGGCTACACCTTC.

This clonotype was found many times. The CDR3 DNA is TGCAGTGCTACACAGGGTACAACCTCCTACGAGCAGTACTTC. Its translation is CSATQGTTSYEQYF. The genes are TRBV20-1 and TRBJ2-7; weak D call: TRBD1 (6 bases). The V end lost 4 bases, the J end lost 0 bases, and 13 bases lay between the germline ends. Looked up from germline, CDR1 is DFQATT and CDR2 is SNEGSKA (reference sequence). The CDR3 covers 14 residues.

The chain carries TRBV2 and TRBJ2-3, with D possibly TRBD1 on 6 matching bases. Germline CDR1 SNHLY, CDR2 FYNNEI. V shed 1 base and J shed 3 bases, with 8 bases lying between them. The CDR3 loop spans 14 amino acids. The CDR3 is CASSEGQGTDTQYF. The CDR3 DNA reads TGTGCCAGCAGTGAAGGTCAGGGGACAGATACGCAGTATTTT.

This clonotype came up many times. CDR3 nucleotide sequence: TGTGCCAGCAGCCTAATGACATCCGACCAAGAGACCCAGTACTTC. Protein sequence: CASSLMTSDQETQYF. This chain joins TRBV11-2 and TRBJ2-5; D gene uncertain. Germline V CDR1 and CDR2: SGHAT, FQNNGV. V was cut by 5 bases and J by 0 bases, with 13 bases left in between. The length of the CDR3 is 15 residues.

This clonotype came up many times. The rearrangement links TRBV2 to TRBJ1-6; D might be TRBD1 (5 bases). The CDR3 contains 16 residues. Looked up from germline, CDR1 is SNHLY and CDR2 is FYNNEI. Trimming cost V 6 bases and J 2 bases, with 14 bases left between them. CDR3 nucleotide sequence: TGTGCCAGCAGAGGGCCAGGGAGGCCCTATAATTCACCCCTCCACTTT. Encoded protein: CASRGPGRPYNSPLHF. The variable domain in full, with the rest retrieved from reference TRBV2 and TRBJ1-6, is EPEVTQTPSHQVTQMGQEVILRCVPISNHLYFYWYRQILGQKVEFLVSFYNNEISEKSEIFDDQFSVERPDGSNFTLKIRSTKLEDSAMYFCASRGPGRPYNSPLHFGNGTRLTVT.

This clonotype was counted ten times or more. The rearrangement joins TRBV11-3 to TRBJ2-1; D is unclear. Germline V gene data show CDR1 as SGHNT and CDR2 as YENEEA. The CDR3 extends over 13 amino acids. Trimming removed 0 bases at V and 10 bases at J, with 10 bases between. The CDR3 is CASSLEPRTEQFF. The CDR3 region has the DNA TGTGCCAGCAGCTTAGAACCCCGGACGGAGCAGTTCTTC.

In its sample, this clonotype was seen many times. The chain uses TRBV6-1 and TRBJ2-1; 7 nucleotides line up with TRBD2. The CDR3 runs 13 residues. Looked up from germline, CDR1 is MNHNS and CDR2 is SASEGT. With 4 bases clipped from V and 9 bases from J, the junction kept 6 bases outside the gene matches. The chain's CDR3 is CASSGGGSVEQFF. The CDR3 DNA follows: TGTGCCAGCAGTGGCGGGGGTTCCGTTGAGCAGTTCTTC.

Comments on this clonotype: At one of its ends the junction is not consistent with the germline gene, which may arise from a read error. V and J are TRBV9 and TRBJ2-2; 11 bases agree with TRBD2. The CDR3 runs 17 residues. CDR1 SGDLS and CDR2 YYNGEE come from the germline V gene. The CDR3, as DNA: TGTGCCAGCAGCGTAGAGTGGCTAGCGGGGGGCACCGGGGAGCTGCTTTTT. Translation: CASSVEWLAGGTGELLF.

The sample holds many counts of this clonotype. The chain has TRBV10-3 and TRBJ1-2, with D tentatively TRBD1 (6 bases). The germline V gene encodes CDR1 ENHRY and CDR2 SYGVKD. V was shortened by 0 bases and J by 5 bases, with 10 bases between the two germline ends. The CDR3 consists of 14 residues. The CDR3 region has the DNA TGTGCCATCAGTGAGTCCCAGGGGCGGTATGGCTACACCTTC. Translated, it gives CAISESQGRYGYTF.